The clone carrying this T cell receptor beta chain occurred a few times. Preparation of the TCRbeta library used unique molecular identifiers. TCRdb re-analysed the PCR reads in MiXCR, keeping a single row per CDR3 protein. The table lists around 960,000 distinct CDR3 sequences, 25% to 35% of them singletons. This entry comes from a study of T-cell reconstitution after alpha-beta-depleted transplantation in children. CDR1 is SGHVS, CDR2 FQNEAQ, per germline. The CDR3 consists of 16 residues. V lost 6 bases, J lost 1 base, and 18 bases lay in between. The chain links TRBV7-8 to TRBJ1-1; D is uncertain. The sequence was collected from a boy in the first two years of life who had a stem cell transplant for SCID, so the T cells may come from the graft donor. Specimen: PBMCs, mostly from graft donor cells, collected 360 days after TCRalphabeta/CD19-depleted stem cell transplant. CDR3 bases: TGTGCCAGCAGTTACTTAATTGGATTGGAGAACACTGAAGCTTTCTTT. Its protein is CASSYLIGLENTEAFF.